The 30 T cell receptor beta chains below all came from one sample that was sequenced in a study of CD8 T cells in Susac syndrome. The RNA, about 0.45 to 1 ug, was put through reverse transcription using random hexamers. TCRdb processed the immunoSEQ multiplex PCR reads anew with MiXCR; each CDR3 protein has one entry. The profile shows 300,000 or so distinct CDR3 sequences, about 91% of them singletons. The source material was CD4+ T cells from PBMCs. These receptors were collected from a human donor with multiple sclerosis.

The genes are TRBV5-1 and TRBJ2-1; 8 bases map to TRBD2. The CDR3 runs to 14 residues. The junction had 2 bases not matched to a gene; V was cut back by 5 bases and J by 1 base. Per germline, CDR1 SGHRS and CDR2 YFSETQ. CDR3 sequence: CASSSGESYNEQFF. The CDR3 DNA follows: TGCGCCAGCAGTAGCGGGGAATCCTACAATGAGCAGTTCTTC. Full variable domain (remainder filled in from reference TRBV5-1 and TRBJ2-1): KAGVTQTPRYLIKTRGQQVTLSCSPISGHRSVSWYQQTPGQGLQFLFEYFSETQRNKGNFPGRFSGRQFSNSRSEMNVSTLELGDSALYLCASSSGESYNEQFFGPGTRLTVL.

In regard to this clonotype: The junction departs from germline at one end; a sequencing error may be responsible. The chain employs TRBV6-5 and TRBJ1-3; the D gene is possibly TRBD1 (5 bases). The germline V gene encodes CDR1 MNHEY and CDR2 SVGAGI. This CDR3 contains 15 residues. The chain's CDR3 is CANSSTADSGNTIYF. CDR3 nucleotides: TGTGCCAACAGTTCGACAGCCGACTCTGGAAACACCATATATTTT.

J is TRBJ1-5 and V is TRBV19, with D possibly matching TRBD1 (6 bases). The germline CDR1 and CDR2 sequences are LNHDA and SQIVND (reference sequence). This CDR3 has 13 residues. V was clipped by 8 bases and J by 11 bases, with 19 bases between them. This CDR3 is CASREQGPSAQHF. CDR3 DNA sequence: TGTGCCAGTCGCGAACAGGGCCCATCAGCCCAGCATTTT.

This sequence joins TRBV19 and TRBJ1-5; the D is unclear. The length of the CDR3 is 15 residues. CDR1 and CDR2 from the germline V gene are LNHDA and SQIVND (reference sequence). Trimming took off 3 bases at V and 6 bases at J, with 15 bases between the two ends. The CDR3 DNA is TGTGCCAGTAGTATTCGAACGGCCTCAATTCAGCCCCAGCATTTT. Translation: CASSIRTASIQPQHF. Variable domain in full (rest from reference TRBV19 and TRBJ1-5): DGGITQSPKYLFRKEGQNVTLSCEQNLNHDAMYWYRQDPGQGLRLIYYSQIVNDFQKGDIAEGYSVSREKKESFPLTVTSAQKNPTAFYLCASSIRTASIQPQHFGDGTRLSIL.

The chain is built from TRBV12-3 or TRBV12-4 and TRBJ1-1; no clear D gene. Trimming took off 6 bases at V and 8 bases at J, with 10 bases between the two ends. The CDR3 extends over 11 amino acids. The CDR3 region is CASRRTSEAFF. In DNA form, the CDR3 reads TGTGCCAGCAGGCGAACATCGGAAGCTTTCTTT.

The chain combines TRBV5-1 with TRBJ2-7; D is undetermined. Germline assignment: CDR1 SGHRS and CDR2 YFSETQ. This CDR3 is built from 15 residues. V was trimmed by 0 bases and J by 0 bases, leaving 10 bases between them. CDR3 in amino acids: CASSLGPGSSYEQYF. CDR3 nucleotides: TGCGCCAGCAGCTTGGGGCCAGGATCCTCCTACGAGCAGTACTTC.

This chain uses TRBV19 with TRBJ1-1, with D perhaps TRBD1 (6 bases). This CDR3 region has 13 residues. Germline values: CDR1 LNHDA, CDR2 SQIVND (reference sequence). V lost 2 bases to trimming and J lost 3 bases, with 7 bases between them. The DNA of the CDR3 is TGTGCCAGTAGTATAAAGGGGGACACTGAAGCTTTCTTT. Amino acid sequence: CASSIKGDTEAFF.

The rearrangement joins TRBV11-2 to TRBJ1-2, with TRBD1 matching 8 bases. V was clipped by 7 bases and J by 12 bases; unmatched bases: 16. The CDR3 runs 14 residues. Germline loops: CDR1 SGHAT, CDR2 FQNNGV. The CDR3 DNA sequence: TGTGCCAGCAAGAGAGCGGGACAGGCGAGTTACGACACCTTC. Translating gives CASKRAGQASYDTF.

This clonotype appeared a single time. V gene TRBV4-1 combines with J gene TRBJ2-5; D gene uncertain. Germline CDR1 reads MGHRA; CDR2 reads YSYEKL. The CDR3 extends over 15 amino acids. The V end lost 0 bases, the J end lost 4 bases, and 12 bases lay between the germline ends. CDR3 loop: CASSQDQTVGETQYF. The CDR3 DNA is TGCGCCAGCAGCCAAGATCAAACGGTGGGAGAGACCCAGTACTTC.

The genes are TRBV30 and TRBJ1-1; tentatively, D is TRBD1 (5 bases). The CDR3 is 15 amino acids. In germline, CDR1 is GTSNPN, CDR2 SVGIG (reference sequence). The V end was cut by 0 bases, the J end by 3 bases, with 14 bases between. The CDR3 coding sequence is TGTGCCTGGAGTGTGGCGGGTCTGGGGGACACTGAAGCTTTCTTT. Translated: CAWSVAGLGDTEAFF.

V gene TRBV25-1 combines with J gene TRBJ2-3; D is unresolved. Trimming stripped 2 bases from V and 0 bases from J, with 15 bases between. From germline, CDR1 is MGHDK and CDR2 SYGVNS. CDR3 length: 17 amino acids. CDR3 residues: CASSERPGGPSTDTQYF. CDR3 DNA: TGTGCCAGCAGTGAACGCCCCGGTGGGCCTAGCACAGATACGCAGTATTTT.

The chain joins TRBV20-1 to TRBJ2-5, with D unresolved. Trimming removed 3 bases at V and 5 bases at J, with 19 bases between. This CDR3 comprises 15 residues. Germline-derived CDR1 and CDR2 are DFQATT and SNEGSKA (reference sequence). CDR3 sequence: CSASPAGGWQETQYF. CDR3 nucleotide sequence: TGCAGTGCTAGCCCGGCAGGCGGTTGGCAGGAGACCCAGTACTTC.

The chain has TRBV20-1 and TRBJ2-1; 9 nucleotides align to TRBD1. Germline assignment: CDR1 DFQATT and CDR2 SNEGSKA (reference sequence). The CDR3 contains 14 residues. V trimming: 5 bases; J trimming: 6 bases; junction bases outside the gene matches: 8. CDR3 sequence reads: CSAQDRGVSNEQFF. The CDR3 nucleotides read TGCAGTGCTCAGGACAGGGGCGTAAGCAATGAGCAGTTCTTC.

This sequence joins TRBV5-1 and TRBJ1-1; D is possibly TRBD1 (5 bases). V shed 2 bases and J shed 6 bases, with 14 bases lying between them. This CDR3 region has 14 residues. The germline V gene has CDR1 SGHRS and CDR2 YFSETQ. For the CDR3, the DNA is TGCGCCAGCAGCTTTGGGGCAGTTGATGCTGAAGCTTTCTTT. Protein product: CASSFGAVDAEAFF.

As DNA, the CDR3 is TGCAGCGTTGGCCTGGACAGGGGTGGAGAGACCCAGTACTTC. This codes for CSVGLDRGGETQYF. J is TRBJ2-5 and V is TRBV29-1; 9 nucleotides agree with TRBD1. The length of the CDR3 is 14 residues. Germline lookup yields CDR1 SQVTM and CDR2 ANQGSEA. The V gene end was trimmed by 4 bases and the J gene end by 4 bases; junction bases not matched to a gene: 7. Full variable domain (missing parts from reference TRBV29-1 and TRBJ2-5): SAVISQKPSRDICQRGTSLTIQCQVDSQVTMMFWYRQQPGQSLTLIATANQGSEATYESGFVIDKFPISRPNLTFSTLTVSNMSPEDSSIYLCSVGLDRGGETQYFGPGTRLLVL.

V usage is TRBV29-1 and J usage is TRBJ2-1, with a possible D match to TRBD1 (5 bases). Germline loops: CDR1 SQVTM, CDR2 ANQGSEA. The V end was cut by 6 bases, the J end by 2 bases, with 14 bases between. The CDR3 is 14 amino acids. This CDR3 is CSVGSTDPYNEQFF. In DNA, the CDR3 is TGCAGCGTCGGCTCGACAGACCCCTACAATGAGCAGTTCTTC.

This clonotype occurred a few times. The chain combines TRBV5-1 with TRBJ2-2; 8 bases match TRBD1. CDR3 length equals 14 residues. CDR1 is SGHRS, CDR2 YFSETQ, per germline. Trimming at V came to 2 bases and at J to 6 bases, leaving 3 bases not matched to a gene. CDR3 bases: TGCGCCAGCAGCTTTGACAGGGGTGCCGGGGAGCTGTTTTTT. Amino acid sequence: CASSFDRGAGELFF.

V gene TRBV6-6 combines with J gene TRBJ2-7, with 10 nucleotides matching TRBD1. CDR1 is MNHNY and CDR2 is SVGAGI in the germline V gene (reference sequence). Trimming removed 5 bases from V and 4 bases from J; junction bases left unmatched: 8. This CDR3 contains 15 residues. The CDR3 sequence: CASSQPGQGSYEQYF. CDR3 coding DNA: TGTGCCAGCAGTCAACCGGGACAGGGGTCATACGAGCAGTACTTC.

This chain links TRBV6-5 with TRBJ2-6; D is perhaps TRBD2 (5 bases). Trimming pared 2 bases from V and 4 bases from J, leaving 9 bases between. CDR3 length equals 15 residues. CDR1 is MNHEY, CDR2 SVGAGI, per germline. CDR3: CASSYRRSGANVLTF. In nucleotides, the CDR3 is TGTGCCAGCAGTTACCGGAGGTCAGGGGCCAACGTCCTGACTTTC.

CDR3 region: CASSDRANTGELFF. DNA of the CDR3: TGTGCCAGCAGTGACAGGGCGAACACCGGGGAGCTGTTTTTT. The rearrangement uses TRBV2 and TRBJ2-2; possible D gene TRBD1, 5 bases. This CDR3 is built from 14 residues. Germline V gene sequence: CDR1 SNHLY, CDR2 FYNNEI. V dropped 3 bases and J dropped 0 bases, with 5 bases sitting between them.

The chain is built from TRBV7-9 and TRBJ2-6; D is unclear. Germline V gene sequence: CDR1 SEHNR, CDR2 FQNEAQ (reference sequence). Trimming removed 6 bases from V and 0 bases from J, with 9 bases in between. The CDR3 is made up of 15 amino acids. The CDR3 nucleotides are TGTGCCAGCAGTACTACCTCCTCTGGGGCCAACGTCCTGACTTTC. Translating it yields CASSTTSSGANVLTF.

This chain uses TRBV10-3 with TRBJ2-2, with D perhaps assigned TRBD1 or TRBD2 (5 bases each). CDR3 size: 14 residues. Trimming left V 6 bases short and J 2 bases short, with 10 bases between. CDR1 is ENHRY, CDR2 SYGVKD, per germline. DNA for the CDR3: TGTGCCATCAGCGGGACCTTAAACACCGGGGAGCTGTTTTTT. Amino acids: CAISGTLNTGELFF.

The gene calls are TRBV20-1 and TRBJ2-7; the D is unclear. Trimming removed 6 bases from V and 2 bases from J, with 20 bases in between. The CDR3 length is 15 residues. The germline V gene has CDR1 DFQATT and CDR2 SNEGSKA (reference sequence). The CDR3 region is CSASGSSRKTYEQYF. CDR3 sequence (DNA): TGCAGTGCCAGTGGATCGAGCCGGAAAACCTACGAGCAGTACTTC.

V gene TRBV20-1 combines with J gene TRBJ2-5; perhaps TRBD2 as D (6 bases). Deletions cut 7 bases from V and 1 base from J, with 13 bases between. Germline lookup yields CDR1 DFQATT and CDR2 SNEGSKA (reference sequence). The CDR3 loop spans 13 amino acids. CDR3 sequence (DNA): TGCAGTGTTCCGCGTAGCGGCCAAGAGACCCAGTACTTC. The encoded protein is CSVPRSGQETQYF.

The gene calls are TRBV9 and TRBJ1-1, with D uncertain. V lost 0 bases and J lost 1, with 10 bases in between. CDR1 is SGDLS and CDR2 is YYNGEE in the germline V gene. There are 15 residues in the CDR3. The chain's CDR3 is CASSVDLRGNTEAFF. The CDR3 DNA reads TGTGCCAGCAGCGTAGACCTGAGAGGGAACACTGAAGCTTTCTTT.

The gene calls are TRBV2 and TRBJ1-4; 7 bases agree with TRBD1. The CDR3 has 15 amino acids. Germline CDR1 SNHLY, CDR2 FYNNEI. With 3 bases clipped from V and 5 bases from J, the junction kept 6 bases outside the gene matches. The CDR3 protein is CASSEQGQENEKLFF. The CDR3 region has the DNA TGTGCCAGCAGTGAGCAAGGACAGGAAAATGAAAAACTGTTTTTT.

CDR3 in DNA: TGTGCCAGCAGTGACAAGGGTGAGACCCAGTACTTC. As protein: CASSDKGETQYF. V and J are TRBV25-1 and TRBJ2-5; the D is unclear. Germline V gene lookup returns CDR1 MGHDK and CDR2 SYGVNS. Trimming took off 3 bases at V and 5 bases at J, with 7 bases between the two ends. The CDR3 has 12 amino acids.

This chain joins TRBV7-3 and TRBJ2-1; 9 positions match TRBD1. Trimming at V came to 5 bases and at J to 8 bases, leaving 10 bases not matched to a gene. Germline CDR1 and CDR2: SGHTA and FQGTGA. The CDR3 sequence is 15 residues long. The CDR3 loop reads CASSLLGQGSHEQFF. DNA for the CDR3: TGTGCCAGCAGCCTGCTCGGACAGGGGTCCCATGAGCAGTTCTTC.

The genes are TRBV4-1 and TRBJ2-1; 8 bases are a match to TRBD2. The V gene end was trimmed by 4 bases and the J gene end by 9 bases; junction bases not matched to a gene: 11. Germline loops: CDR1 MGHRA, CDR2 YSYEKL. This CDR3 has 15 amino acids. The CDR3 region is CASSRLGAGDSEQFF. The CDR3 nucleotides are TGCGCCAGCAGCCGACTCGGAGCGGGAGATAGTGAGCAGTTCTTC.

V is TRBV2 and J is TRBJ2-1; D possibly matches TRBD1 or TRBD2 (5 bases each). Trimming pared 2 bases from V and 9 bases from J, leaving 14 bases between. Germline V gives CDR1 SNHLY, CDR2 FYNNEI. This CDR3 region has 14 residues. This chain's CDR3 is CASSEPPGGGEQFF. DNA for the CDR3: TGTGCCAGCAGTGAACCGCCCGGTGGGGGTGAGCAGTTCTTC. The entire variable domain, with the rest obtained from reference TRBV2 and TRBJ2-1, is as follows: EPEVTQTPSHQVTQMGQEVILRCVPISNHLYFYWYRQILGQKVEFLVSFYNNEISEKSEIFDDQFSVERPDGSNFTLKIRSTKLEDSAMYFCASSEPPGGGEQFFGPGTRLTVL.